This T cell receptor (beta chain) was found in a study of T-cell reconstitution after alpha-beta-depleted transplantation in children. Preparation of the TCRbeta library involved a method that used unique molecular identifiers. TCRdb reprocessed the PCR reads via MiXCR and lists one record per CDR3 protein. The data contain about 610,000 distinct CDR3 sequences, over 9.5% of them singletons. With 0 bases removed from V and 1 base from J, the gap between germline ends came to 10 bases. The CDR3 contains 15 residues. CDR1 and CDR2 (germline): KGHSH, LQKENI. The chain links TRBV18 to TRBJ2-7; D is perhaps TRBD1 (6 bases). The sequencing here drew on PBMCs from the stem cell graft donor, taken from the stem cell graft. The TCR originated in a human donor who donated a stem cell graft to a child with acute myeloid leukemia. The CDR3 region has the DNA TGTGCCAGCTCACCACCGGTCGACAGGTCCTACGAGCAGTACTTC. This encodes CASSPPVDRSYEQYF.